This TCR beta chain originates from a study of CD8+ T cells in alopecia areata. About the study: Those treated were given oral tofacitinib at 5 to 10 mg twice daily.

Sequencing relied on a cDNA template that was reverse transcribed from extracted RNA. The method was immunoSEQ multiplex PCR; TCRdb's version includes in-frame clones alone and lacks a portion of them. This sample has approximately 150,000 clones, with approximately 87% found just once. Overall study findings and caveats: Affected lesional scalp, above all in alopecia totalis/universalis, was more clonal than normal scalp.

CDR3 length equals 15 residues. Germline V gives CDR1 MGHRA, CDR2 YSYEKL. The V gene end was trimmed by 0 bases and the J gene end by 5 bases; junction bases not matched to a gene: 3. About this clone itself: Its specificity is not known.

The material was CD8+ T cells sorted from blood, obtained at week 0. The chain is built from TRBV4-1 and TRBJ2-3; TRBD2 aligns across 9 bases. The source of this sequence is a human donor with alopecia areata. CDR3 region: CASSQDRGGGDTQYF. CDR3 nucleotide sequence: TGCGCCAGCAGCCAAGATCGCGGGGGGGGAGATACGCAGTATTTT.